This T cell receptor (beta chain) was observed in a study of Ad26.COV2.S vaccination and SARS-CoV-2 variants. Across the whole study: The vaccine Ad26.COV2.S was put into the muscle once, or twice with 56 days between.

V lost 5 bases and J lost 5; bases outside the gene matches: 5. Germline CDR1 reads MDHEN; CDR2 reads SYDVKM. CDR3 length: 15 residues. Treatment described: about 20 received Ad26.COV2.S at low or high dose, single or two shots; 5 received placebo; per-sample allocation not given. Sample collection was performed on day 63 after the first vaccine or placebo injection. Libraries were prepared by immunoSEQ multiplex PCR; TCRdb keeps only in-frame clonotypes and omits some of them. Among 300,000 to 350,000 clones listed, over 80% were seen once. The sample was peripheral blood, taken in a trial of Ad26.COV2.S vaccine versus placebo. The receptor's source is a person between 18 and 60 years old who received the Ad26.COV2.S COVID-19 vaccine or a placebo. V and J are TRBV28 and TRBJ1-4; 10 bases map to TRBD1. CDR3 in amino acids: CASSLWTGGNEKLFF. In DNA form, the CDR3 reads TGTGCCAGCAGTCTCTGGACAGGGGGGAATGAAAAACTGTTTTTT.